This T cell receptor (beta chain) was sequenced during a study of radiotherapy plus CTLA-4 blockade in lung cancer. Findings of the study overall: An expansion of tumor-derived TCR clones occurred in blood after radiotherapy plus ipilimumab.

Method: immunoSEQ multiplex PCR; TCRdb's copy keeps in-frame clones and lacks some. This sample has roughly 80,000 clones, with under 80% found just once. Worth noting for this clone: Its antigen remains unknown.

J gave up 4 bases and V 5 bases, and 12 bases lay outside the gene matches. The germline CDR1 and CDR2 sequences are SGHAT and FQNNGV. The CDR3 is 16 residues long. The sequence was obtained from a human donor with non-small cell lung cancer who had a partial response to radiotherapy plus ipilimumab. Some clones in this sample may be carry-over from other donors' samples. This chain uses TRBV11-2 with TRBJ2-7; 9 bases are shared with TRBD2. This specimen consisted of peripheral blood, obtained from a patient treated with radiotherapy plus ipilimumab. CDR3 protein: CASSLAGGRGMYEQYF. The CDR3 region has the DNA TGTGCCAGCAGCCTGGCGGGGGGGCGGGGGATGTACGAGCAGTACTTC.